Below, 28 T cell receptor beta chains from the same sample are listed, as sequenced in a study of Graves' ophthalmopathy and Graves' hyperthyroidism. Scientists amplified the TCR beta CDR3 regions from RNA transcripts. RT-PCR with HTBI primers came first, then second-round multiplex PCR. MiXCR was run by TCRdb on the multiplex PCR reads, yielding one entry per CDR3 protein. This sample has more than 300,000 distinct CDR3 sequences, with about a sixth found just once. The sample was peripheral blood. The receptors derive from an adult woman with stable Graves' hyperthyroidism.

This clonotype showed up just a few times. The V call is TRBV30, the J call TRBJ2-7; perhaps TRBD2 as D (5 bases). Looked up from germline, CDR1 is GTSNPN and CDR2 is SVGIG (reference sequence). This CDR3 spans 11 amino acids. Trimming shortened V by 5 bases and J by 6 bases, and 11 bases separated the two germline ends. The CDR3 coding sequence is TGTGCCTGGGAACGAGGGCGCGAGCAGTACTTC. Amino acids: CAWERGREQYF. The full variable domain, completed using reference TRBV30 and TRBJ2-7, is SQTIHQWPATLVQPVGSPLSLECTVEGTSNPNLYWYRQAAGRGLQLLFYSVGIGQISSEVPQNLSASRPQDRQFILSSKKLLLSDSGFYLCAWERGREQYFGPGTRLTVT.

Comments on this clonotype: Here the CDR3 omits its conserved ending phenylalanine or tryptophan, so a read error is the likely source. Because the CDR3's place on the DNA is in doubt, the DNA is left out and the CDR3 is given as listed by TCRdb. The CDR3 is CASAVKAL. The chain has TRBV28 and TRBJ1-2. The length of the CDR3 is 8 amino acids, counting both ends. Germline V CDR1 and CDR2: MDHEN, SYDVKM.

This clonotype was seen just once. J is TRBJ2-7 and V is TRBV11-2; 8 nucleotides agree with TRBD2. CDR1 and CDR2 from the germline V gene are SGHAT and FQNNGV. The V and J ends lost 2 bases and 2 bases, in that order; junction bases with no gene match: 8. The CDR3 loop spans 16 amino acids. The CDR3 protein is CASSLRAGGATYEQYF. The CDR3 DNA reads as TGTGCCAGCAGCTTAAGGGCCGGGGGGGCGACCTACGAGCAGTACTTC.

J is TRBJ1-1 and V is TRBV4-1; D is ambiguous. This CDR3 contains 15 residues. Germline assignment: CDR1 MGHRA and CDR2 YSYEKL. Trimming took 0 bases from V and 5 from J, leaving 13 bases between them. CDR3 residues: CASSQEGLGQTEAFF. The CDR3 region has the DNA TGCGCCAGCAGCCAAGAAGGATTGGGTCAGACTGAAGCTTTCTTT.

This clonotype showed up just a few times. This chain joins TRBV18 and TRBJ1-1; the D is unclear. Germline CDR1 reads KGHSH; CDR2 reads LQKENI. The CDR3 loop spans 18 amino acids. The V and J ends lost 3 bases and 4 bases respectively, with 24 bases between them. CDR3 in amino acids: CASSPNSGGSVESTEAFF. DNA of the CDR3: TGTGCCAGCTCACCTAACTCGGGAGGGTCGGTCGAGAGCACTGAAGCTTTCTTT.

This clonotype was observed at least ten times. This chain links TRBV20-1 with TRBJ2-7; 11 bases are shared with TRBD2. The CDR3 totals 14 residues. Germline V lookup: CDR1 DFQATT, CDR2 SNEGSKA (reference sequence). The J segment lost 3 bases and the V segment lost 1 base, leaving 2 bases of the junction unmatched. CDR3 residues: CSARGGLAVYEQYF. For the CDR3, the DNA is TGCAGTGCTAGAGGGGGACTAGCGGTCTACGAGCAGTACTTC.

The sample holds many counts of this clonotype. The CDR3 spells CASTQDPGSSDEQYF. In DNA form, the CDR3 reads TGTGCCAGCACCCAGGACCCCGGGAGTAGCGACGAGCAGTACTTC. This chain joins TRBV6-1 and TRBJ2-7, with D possibly being TRBD2 (6 bases). V lost 7 bases to trimming and J lost 5 bases, with 21 bases between them. The CDR3 has 15 residues. The germline CDR1 and CDR2 sequences are MNHNS and SASEGT.

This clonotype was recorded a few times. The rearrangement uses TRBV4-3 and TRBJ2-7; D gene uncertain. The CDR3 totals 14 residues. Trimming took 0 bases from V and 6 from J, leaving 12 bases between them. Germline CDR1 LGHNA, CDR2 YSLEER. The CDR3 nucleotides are TGCGCCAGCAGCCAAGACGTCTCCGGAACCGAGCAGTACTTC. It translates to CASSQDVSGTEQYF.

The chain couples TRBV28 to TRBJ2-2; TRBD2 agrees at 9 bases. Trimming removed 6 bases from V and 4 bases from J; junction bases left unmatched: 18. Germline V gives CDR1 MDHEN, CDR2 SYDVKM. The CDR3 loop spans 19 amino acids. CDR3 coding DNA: TGTGCCAGCAGGCCCGGGACACCTGTAGCGGGAGTCCTCACCGGGGAGCTGTTTTTT. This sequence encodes CASRPGTPVAGVLTGELFF.

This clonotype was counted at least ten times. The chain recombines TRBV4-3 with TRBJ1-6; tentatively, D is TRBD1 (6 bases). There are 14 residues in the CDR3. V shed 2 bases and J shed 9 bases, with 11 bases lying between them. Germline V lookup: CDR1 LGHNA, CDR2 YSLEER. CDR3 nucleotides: TGCGCCAGCAGCCAACCAGGGGACCCTTCACCCCTCCACTTT. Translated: CASSQPGDPSPLHF.

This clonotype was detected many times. The CDR3, as DNA: TGTGCCACCAGTGACCGGGACAGGCCGAACACCGGGGAGCTGTTTTTT. The encoded protein is CATSDRDRPNTGELFF. V is TRBV24-1 and J is TRBJ2-2, with TRBD1 matching over 8 bases. V shed 4 bases and J 0 bases; nucleotides not matched to a gene: 3. The CDR3 loop spans 16 amino acids. Germline assignment: CDR1 KGHDR and CDR2 SFDVKD.

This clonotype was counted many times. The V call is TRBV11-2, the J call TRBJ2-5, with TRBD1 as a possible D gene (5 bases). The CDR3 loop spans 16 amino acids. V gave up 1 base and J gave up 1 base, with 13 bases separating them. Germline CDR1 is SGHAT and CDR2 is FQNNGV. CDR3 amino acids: CASSLAAGLGQETQYF. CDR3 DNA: TGTGCCAGCAGCTTAGCGGCAGGGCTTGGCCAAGAGACCCAGTACTTC.

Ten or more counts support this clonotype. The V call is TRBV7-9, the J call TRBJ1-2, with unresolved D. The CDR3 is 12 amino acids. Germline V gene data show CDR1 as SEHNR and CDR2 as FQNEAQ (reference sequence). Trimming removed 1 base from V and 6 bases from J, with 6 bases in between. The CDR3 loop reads CASSLVFDGYTF. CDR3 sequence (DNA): TGTGCCAGCAGCTTAGTGTTCGATGGCTACACCTTC.

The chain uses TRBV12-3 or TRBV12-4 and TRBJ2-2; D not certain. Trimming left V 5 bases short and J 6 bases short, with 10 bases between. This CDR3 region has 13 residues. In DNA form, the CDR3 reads TGTGCCAGCAGTACCCCCCGACCCGGGGAGCTGTTTTTT. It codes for CASSTPRPGELFF.

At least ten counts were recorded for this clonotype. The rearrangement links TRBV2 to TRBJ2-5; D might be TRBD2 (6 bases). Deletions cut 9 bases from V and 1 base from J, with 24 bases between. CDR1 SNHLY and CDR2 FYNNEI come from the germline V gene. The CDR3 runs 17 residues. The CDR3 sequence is CASLGRRALSFQETQYF. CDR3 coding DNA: TGTGCCAGTCTGGGGAGGAGAGCACTGTCCTTCCAAGAGACCCAGTACTTC.

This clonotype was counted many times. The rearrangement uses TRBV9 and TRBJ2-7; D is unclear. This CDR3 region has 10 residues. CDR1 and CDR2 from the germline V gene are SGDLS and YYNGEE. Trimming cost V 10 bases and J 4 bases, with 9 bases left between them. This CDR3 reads CACGEYEQYF. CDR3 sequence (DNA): TGTGCCTGCGGAGAATACGAGCAGTACTTC. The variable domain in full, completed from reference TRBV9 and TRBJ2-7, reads DSGVTQTPKHLITATGQRVTLRCSPRSGDLSVYWYQQSLDQGLQFLIQYYNGEERAKGNILERFSAQQFPDLHSELNLSSLELGDSALYFCACGEYEQYFGPGTRLTVT.

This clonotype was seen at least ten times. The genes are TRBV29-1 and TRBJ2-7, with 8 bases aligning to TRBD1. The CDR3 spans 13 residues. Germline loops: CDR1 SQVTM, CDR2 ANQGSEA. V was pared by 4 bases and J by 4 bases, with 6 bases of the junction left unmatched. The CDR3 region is CSVGAGGGYEQYF. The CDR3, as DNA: TGCAGCGTTGGGGCAGGGGGCGGGTACGAGCAGTACTTC.

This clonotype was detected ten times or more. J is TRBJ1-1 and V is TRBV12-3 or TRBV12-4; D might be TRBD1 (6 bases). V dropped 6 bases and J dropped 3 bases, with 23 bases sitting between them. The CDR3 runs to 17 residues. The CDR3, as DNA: TGTGCCAGCAGGGAGGGGTCGGGGGGCAGGTCGTACACTGAAGCTTTCTTT. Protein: CASREGSGGRSYTEAFF.

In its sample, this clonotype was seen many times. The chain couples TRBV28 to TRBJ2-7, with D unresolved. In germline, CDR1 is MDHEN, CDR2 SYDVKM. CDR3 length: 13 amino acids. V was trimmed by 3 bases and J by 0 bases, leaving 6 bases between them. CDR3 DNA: TGTGCCAGCAGTTTTGCGAGCTCCTACGAGCAGTACTTC. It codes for CASSFASSYEQYF.

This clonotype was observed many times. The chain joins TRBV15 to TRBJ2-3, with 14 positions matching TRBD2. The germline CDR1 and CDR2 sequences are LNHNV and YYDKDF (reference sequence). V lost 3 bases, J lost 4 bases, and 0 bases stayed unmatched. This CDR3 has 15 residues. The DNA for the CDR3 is TGTGCCACCAGCAGGGGACTAGCGGGAGCAGATACGCAGTATTTT. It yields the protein CATSRGLAGADTQYF.

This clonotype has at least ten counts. For the CDR3, the DNA is TGTGCCAGCAGCTCCGGGAGGGTCCGATACGAGCAGTACTTC. Its protein is CASSSGRVRYEQYF. The chain combines TRBV6-1 with TRBJ2-7; TRBD2 aligns across 8 bases. J gave up 4 bases and V 6 bases, and 8 bases lay outside the gene matches. The CDR3 runs to 14 residues. The germline CDR1 and CDR2 sequences are MNHNS and SASEGT.

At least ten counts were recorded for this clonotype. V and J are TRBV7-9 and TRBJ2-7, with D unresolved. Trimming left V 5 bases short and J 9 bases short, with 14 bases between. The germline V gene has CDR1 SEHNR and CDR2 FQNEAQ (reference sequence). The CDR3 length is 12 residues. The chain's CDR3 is CASSLDNPRQYF. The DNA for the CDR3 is TGTGCCAGCAGCCTCGACAACCCTCGGCAGTACTTC. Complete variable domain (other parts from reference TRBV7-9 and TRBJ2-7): DTGVSQNPRHKITKRGQNVTFRCDPISEHNRLYWYRQTLGQGPEFLTYFQNEAQLEKSRLLSDRFSAERPKGSFSTLEIQRTEQGDSAMYLCASSLDNPRQYFGPGTRLTVT.

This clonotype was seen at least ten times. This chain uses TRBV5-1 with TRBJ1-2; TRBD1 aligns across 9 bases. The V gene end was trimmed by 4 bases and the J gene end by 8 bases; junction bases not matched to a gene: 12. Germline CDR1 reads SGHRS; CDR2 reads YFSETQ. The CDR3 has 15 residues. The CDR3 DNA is TGCGCCAGCAGCCAGGGACAGGGATGGGTTGGCGGCTACACCTTC. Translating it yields CASSQGQGWVGGYTF.

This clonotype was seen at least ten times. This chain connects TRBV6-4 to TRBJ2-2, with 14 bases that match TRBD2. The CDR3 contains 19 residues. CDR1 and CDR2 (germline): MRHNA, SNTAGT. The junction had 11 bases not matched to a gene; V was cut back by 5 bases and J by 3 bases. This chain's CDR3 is CASSPAGTSGRPYTGELFF. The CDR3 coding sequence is TGTGCCAGCAGTCCCGCGGGGACTAGCGGGAGACCCTACACCGGGGAGCTGTTTTTT.

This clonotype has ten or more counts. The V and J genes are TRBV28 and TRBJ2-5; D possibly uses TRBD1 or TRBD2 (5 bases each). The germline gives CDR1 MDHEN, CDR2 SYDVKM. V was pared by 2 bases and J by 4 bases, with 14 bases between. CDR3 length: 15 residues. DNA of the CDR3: TGTGCCAGCAGTTTAGGGGACGGGGCCGTAGAGACCCAGTACTTC. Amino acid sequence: CASSLGDGAVETQYF.

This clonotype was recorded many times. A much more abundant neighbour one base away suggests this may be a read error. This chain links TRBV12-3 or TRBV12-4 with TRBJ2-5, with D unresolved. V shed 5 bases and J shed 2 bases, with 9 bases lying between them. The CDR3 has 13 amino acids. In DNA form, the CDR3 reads TGTGCCAGCAGTCGACGGGCTCAAGAGACCCAGTACTTC. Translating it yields CASSRRAQETQYF.

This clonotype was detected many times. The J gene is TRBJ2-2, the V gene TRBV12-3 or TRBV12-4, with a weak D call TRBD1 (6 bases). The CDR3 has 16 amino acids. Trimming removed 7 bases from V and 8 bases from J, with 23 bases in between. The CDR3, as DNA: TGTGCCAGCACCCTTTTGGGGACACGGGTCGGAGGGGAGCTGTTTTTT. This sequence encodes CASTLLGTRVGGELFF.

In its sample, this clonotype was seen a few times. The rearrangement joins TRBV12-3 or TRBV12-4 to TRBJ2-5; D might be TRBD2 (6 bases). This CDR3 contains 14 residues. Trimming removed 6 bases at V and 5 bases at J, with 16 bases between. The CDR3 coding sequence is TGTGCCAGCAGCCTGGGGGGTCCCAGTGAGACCCAGTACTTC. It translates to CASSLGGPSETQYF.